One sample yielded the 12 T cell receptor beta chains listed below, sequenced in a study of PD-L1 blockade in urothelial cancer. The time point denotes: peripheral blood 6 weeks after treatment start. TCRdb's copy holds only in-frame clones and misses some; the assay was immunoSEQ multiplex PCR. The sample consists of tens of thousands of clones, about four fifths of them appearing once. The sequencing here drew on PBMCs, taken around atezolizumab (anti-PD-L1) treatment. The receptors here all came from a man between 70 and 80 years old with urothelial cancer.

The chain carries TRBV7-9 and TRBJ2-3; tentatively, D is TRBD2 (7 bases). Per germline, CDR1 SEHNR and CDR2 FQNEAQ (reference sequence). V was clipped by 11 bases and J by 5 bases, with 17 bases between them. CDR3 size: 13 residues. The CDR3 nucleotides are TGTGCCGGGGGCGGACCGGGAGGAGATACGCAGTATTTT. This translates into CAGGGPGGDTQYF.

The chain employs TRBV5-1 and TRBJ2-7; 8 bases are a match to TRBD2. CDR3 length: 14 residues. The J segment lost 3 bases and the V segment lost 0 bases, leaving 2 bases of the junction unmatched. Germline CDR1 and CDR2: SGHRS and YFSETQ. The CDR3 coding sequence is TGCGCCAGCAGCTTGGGGACTAGCCTCTACGAGCAGTACTTC. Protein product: CASSLGTSLYEQYF.

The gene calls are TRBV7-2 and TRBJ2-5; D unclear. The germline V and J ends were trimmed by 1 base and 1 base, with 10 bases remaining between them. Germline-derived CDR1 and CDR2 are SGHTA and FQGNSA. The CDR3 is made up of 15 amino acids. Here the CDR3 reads CASSLGAIRQETQYF. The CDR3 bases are TGTGCCAGCAGCTTAGGAGCCATTCGCCAAGAGACCCAGTACTTC.

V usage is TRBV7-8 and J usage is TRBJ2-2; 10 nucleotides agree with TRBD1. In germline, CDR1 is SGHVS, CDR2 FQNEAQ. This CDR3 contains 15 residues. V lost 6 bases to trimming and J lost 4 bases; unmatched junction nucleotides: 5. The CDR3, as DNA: TGTGCCAGCAGGATCGGACAGGGGGTCACCGGGGAGCTGTTTTTT. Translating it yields CASRIGQGVTGELFF.

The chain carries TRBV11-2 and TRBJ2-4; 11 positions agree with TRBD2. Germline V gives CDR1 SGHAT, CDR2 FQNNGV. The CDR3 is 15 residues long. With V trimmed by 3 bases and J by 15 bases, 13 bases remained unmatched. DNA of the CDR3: TGTGCCAGCAGCTTGGGAACTAGCGGGAGTGGGATACGGTACTTC. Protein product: CASSLGTSGSGIRYF.

The CDR3 loop reads CSGLTSGRFLGGSYEQYF. The CDR3 nucleotides read TGCAGCGGCTTGACTAGCGGGAGATTCCTGGGGGGCTCCTACGAGCAGTACTTC. The rearrangement links TRBV29-1 to TRBJ2-7; the match to TRBD2 covers 12 bases. This CDR3 is built from 18 residues. Trimming took 7 bases from V and 0 from J; bases not matched to a gene: 16. Germline CDR1 SQVTM, CDR2 ANQGSEA.

CDR3 in amino acids: CASSPETGLESTEAFF. CDR3 nucleotides: TGTGCCAGCAGCCCAGAAACAGGGCTGGAGTCTACTGAAGCTTTCTTT. The chain couples TRBV5-6 to TRBJ1-1; TRBD1 might be the D (6 bases). CDR3 length equals 16 residues. Germline V lookup: CDR1 SGHDT, CDR2 YYEEEE. Trimming removed 4 bases from V and 5 bases from J, with 21 bases in between.

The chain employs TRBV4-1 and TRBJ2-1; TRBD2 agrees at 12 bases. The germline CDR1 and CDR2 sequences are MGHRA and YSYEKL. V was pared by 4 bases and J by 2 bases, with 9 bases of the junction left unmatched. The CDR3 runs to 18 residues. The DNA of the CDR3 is TGCGCCAGCAGCCCGGGACTAGCGGGCCGGTTTCCCTACAATGAGCAGTTCTTC. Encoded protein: CASSPGLAGRFPYNEQFF.

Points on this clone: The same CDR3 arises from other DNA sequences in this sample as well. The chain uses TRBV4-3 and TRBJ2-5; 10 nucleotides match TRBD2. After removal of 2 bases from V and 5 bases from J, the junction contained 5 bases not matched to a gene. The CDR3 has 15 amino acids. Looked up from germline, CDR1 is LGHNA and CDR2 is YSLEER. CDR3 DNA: TGCGCCAGCAGCCAACTAGCGGGAGCAGGGGAGACCCAGTACTTC. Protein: CASSQLAGAGETQYF.

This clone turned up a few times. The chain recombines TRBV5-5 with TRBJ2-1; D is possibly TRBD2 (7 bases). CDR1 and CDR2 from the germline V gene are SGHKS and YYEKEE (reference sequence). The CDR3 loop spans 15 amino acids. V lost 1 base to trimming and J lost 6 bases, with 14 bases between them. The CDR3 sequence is CASSLRGGRGNEQFF. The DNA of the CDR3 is TGTGCCAGCAGCTTGAGGGGGGGGCGAGGCAATGAGCAGTTCTTC.

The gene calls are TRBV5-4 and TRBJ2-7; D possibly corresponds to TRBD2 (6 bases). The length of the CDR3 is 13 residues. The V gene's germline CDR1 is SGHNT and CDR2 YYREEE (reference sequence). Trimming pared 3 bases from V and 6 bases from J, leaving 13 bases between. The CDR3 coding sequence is TGTGCCAGCAGCTGGGGGACTCGGGGCGAGCAGTACTTC. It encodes CASSWGTRGEQYF.

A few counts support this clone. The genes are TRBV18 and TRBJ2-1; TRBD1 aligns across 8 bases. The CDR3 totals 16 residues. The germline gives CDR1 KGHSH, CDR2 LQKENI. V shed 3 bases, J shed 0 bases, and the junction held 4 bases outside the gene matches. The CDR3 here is CASSPRTGSSYNEQFF. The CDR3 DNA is TGTGCCAGCTCACCTCGGACAGGGAGCTCCTACAATGAGCAGTTCTTC.